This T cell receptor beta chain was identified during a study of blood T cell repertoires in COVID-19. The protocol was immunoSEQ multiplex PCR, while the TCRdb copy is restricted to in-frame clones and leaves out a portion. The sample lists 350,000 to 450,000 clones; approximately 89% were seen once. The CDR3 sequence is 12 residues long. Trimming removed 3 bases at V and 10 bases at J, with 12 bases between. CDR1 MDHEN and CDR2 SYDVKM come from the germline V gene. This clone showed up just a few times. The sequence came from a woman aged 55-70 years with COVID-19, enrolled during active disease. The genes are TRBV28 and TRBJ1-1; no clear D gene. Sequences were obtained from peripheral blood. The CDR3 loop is CASSFGSTGAFF. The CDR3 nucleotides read TGTGCCAGCAGTTTTGGTTCGACGGGAGCTTTCTTT.